These 22 T cell receptor beta chains share one sample of origin, sequenced in a study of cytomegalovirus exposure and HLA in healthy donors. PCR used 60 Vbeta primers and 13 Jbeta primers. Profiled with immunoSEQ multiplex PCR; TCRdb holds only in-frame clones, not every one. The repertoire holds some 120,000 clones, with 80% as singletons. Material for sequencing was PBMCs. The receptors derive from a man between 45 and 60 years old in good health and CMV-seronegative.

The rearrangement uses TRBV11-2 and TRBJ2-7, with D possibly TRBD1 on 5 matching bases. The germline V and J ends were trimmed by 6 bases and 5 bases, with 11 bases remaining between them. Germline V CDR1 and CDR2: SGHAT, FQNNGV. The CDR3 length is 12 residues. The CDR3 DNA is TGTGCCAGCAGTCACGACAGAAACGAGCAGTACTTC. Translating gives CASSHDRNEQYF.

This clone was recorded once. The V and J genes are TRBV5-4 and TRBJ1-5; 8 positions match TRBD1. The length of the CDR3 is 15 residues. V was pared by 4 bases and J by 5 bases, with 8 bases of the junction left unmatched. CDR1 SGHNT and CDR2 YYREEE come from the germline V gene (reference sequence). CDR3 residues: CASSPGTGAYQPQHF. The CDR3 coding sequence is TGTGCCAGCAGCCCGGGGACAGGAGCTTATCAGCCCCAGCATTTT.

This chain links TRBV7-3 with TRBJ2-3; D is unresolved. Germline V lookup: CDR1 SGHTA, CDR2 FQGTGA. The CDR3 is 13 residues long. The V end was cut by 5 bases, the J end by 1 base, with 7 bases between. The CDR3 here is CASSLQGTDTQYF. The CDR3 DNA is TGTGCCAGCAGCCTCCAGGGCACAGATACGCAGTATTTT.

The chain joins TRBV4-2 to TRBJ2-7, with TRBD2 matching over 10 bases. The CDR3 runs 14 residues. Germline V gene sequence: CDR1 LGHNA, CDR2 YNFKEQ. Trimming at V came to 4 bases and at J to 4 bases, leaving 4 bases not matched to a gene. The CDR3 DNA follows: TGTGCCAGCAGCCCCCAGCGGGAGGGGTACGAGCAGTACTTC. It specifies CASSPQREGYEQYF.

This chain joins TRBV7-9 and TRBJ2-1, with 12 bases matching TRBD2. The CDR3 loop spans 17 amino acids. V lost 4 bases, J lost 10 bases, and 14 bases stayed unmatched. Germline V gene lookup returns CDR1 SEHNR and CDR2 FQNEAQ (reference sequence). The CDR3 region is CASSSGELAGGPREQFF. As DNA, the CDR3 is TGTGCCAGCAGCTCCGGCGAGCTAGCGGGGGGGCCGCGGGAGCAGTTCTTC.

The chain joins TRBV29-1 to TRBJ2-7, with 7 nucleotides matching TRBD1. V lost 8 bases and J lost 3; bases outside the gene matches: 16. CDR1 and CDR2 from the germline V gene are SQVTM and ANQGSEA. The CDR3 totals 15 residues. This chain's CDR3 is CSPVGSWDSSYEQYF. Written as DNA, the CDR3 is TGCAGCCCTGTTGGAAGCTGGGACAGCAGCTACGAGCAGTACTTC.

The V and J genes are TRBV28 and TRBJ1-4, with 10 bases identical to TRBD1. Germline-derived CDR1 and CDR2 are MDHEN and SYDVKM. This CDR3 is built from 15 residues. Losses at the gene ends were 5 bases for V and 6 bases for J; bases not matched to a gene: 6. Here the CDR3 reads CASSTEGQGYEKLFF. The CDR3 DNA follows: TGTGCCAGCAGTACCGAGGGACAGGGGTATGAAAAACTGTTTTTT.

CDR3 DNA: TGTGCCAGCAGCCGGACAGGCCTTTGGGAGACCCAGTACTTC. This gives the protein CASSRTGLWETQYF. The gene calls are TRBV7-9 and TRBJ2-5, with 7 bases fitting TRBD1. Germline V gene lookup returns CDR1 SEHNR and CDR2 FQNEAQ (reference sequence). This CDR3 is 14 amino acids long. J lost 5 bases, V lost 5 bases, and 8 bases had no gene match. Using reference TRBV7-9 and TRBJ2-5 for the parts outside the CDR3, the full variable domain is DTGVSQNPRHKITKRGQNVTFRCDPISEHNRLYWYRQTLGQGPEFLTYFQNEAQLEKSRLLSDRFSAERPKGSFSTLEIQRTEQGDSAMYLCASSRTGLWETQYFGPGTRLLVL.

The rearrangement uses TRBV18 and TRBJ2-3; D possibly corresponds to TRBD1 (5 bases). V was shortened by 4 bases and J by 6 bases, with 14 bases between the two germline ends. The CDR3 sequence is 14 residues long. Germline lookup yields CDR1 KGHSH and CDR2 LQKENI. CDR3 DNA: TGTGCCAGCTCACTTGGACACACTGAGGATACGCAGTATTTT. This sequence encodes CASSLGHTEDTQYF.

This chain uses TRBV2 with TRBJ2-7; perhaps TRBD2 as D (6 bases). Germline V gene data show CDR1 as SNHLY and CDR2 as FYNNEI. Trimming took off 5 bases at V and 3 bases at J, with 8 bases between the two ends. The CDR3 loop spans 12 amino acids. The CDR3 loop is CASSPDYYEQYF. The DNA of the CDR3 is TGTGCCAGCAGTCCGGACTACTACGAGCAGTACTTC.

CDR3 amino acids: CASSLTYDRGYGYTF. DNA of the CDR3: TGTGCCAGCAGTCTAACCTATGACCGAGGATATGGCTACACCTTC. The chain uses TRBV2 and TRBJ1-2; D is ambiguous. The V gene's germline CDR1 is SNHLY and CDR2 FYNNEI. The CDR3 has 15 residues. V was shortened by 5 bases and J by 5 bases, with 18 bases between the two germline ends.

V gene TRBV4-3 combines with J gene TRBJ1-2; TRBD1 matches at 7 bases. V was pared by 0 bases and J by 4 bases, with 8 bases of the junction left unmatched. Germline V gene data show CDR1 as LGHNA and CDR2 as YSLEER. There are 16 residues in the CDR3. CDR3 sequence reads: CASSQDGTASPYGYTF. The DNA for the CDR3 is TGCGCCAGCAGCCAAGATGGGACAGCCAGCCCCTATGGCTACACCTTC.

V usage is TRBV15 and J usage is TRBJ1-2; 9 nucleotides match TRBD1. The CDR3 totals 14 residues. CDR1 and CDR2 from the germline V gene are LNHNV and YYDKDF (reference sequence). J gave up 11 bases and V 4 bases, and 11 bases lay outside the gene matches. The CDR3 reads CATSNDRDRVTYTF. The DNA for the CDR3 is TGTGCCACCAGCAACGATAGGGACAGGGTCACATACACCTTC.

The chain couples TRBV27 to TRBJ1-4; 9 nucleotides match TRBD1. V lost 6 bases to trimming and J lost 3 bases; unmatched junction nucleotides: 5. Germline CDR1 is MNHEY and CDR2 is SMNVEV (reference sequence). The CDR3 sequence is 15 residues long. The CDR3 nucleotides read TGTGCCAGCAGCAAACGACAGGGGGCTAATGAAAAACTGTTTTTT. This gives the protein CASSKRQGANEKLFF.

The chain employs TRBV25-1 and TRBJ2-7; D is possibly TRBD2 (5 bases). Trimming took 5 bases from V and 1 from J, leaving 12 bases between them. Germline values: CDR1 MGHDK, CDR2 SYGVNS. This CDR3 region has 14 residues. For the CDR3, the DNA is TGTGCCAGCAGTACCGGGGTAAGGTCCTACGAGCAGTACTTC. This translates into CASSTGVRSYEQYF.

CDR3 sequence: CAKLEGVFNYGYTF. The DNA for the CDR3 is TGTGCCAAGCTGGAAGGGGTATTTAACTATGGCTACACCTTC. V is TRBV19 and J is TRBJ1-2; possible D gene TRBD1, 5 bases. The germline V and J ends were trimmed by 10 bases and 1 base, with 16 bases remaining between them. This CDR3 spans 14 amino acids. The V gene's germline CDR1 is LNHDA and CDR2 SQIVND (reference sequence).

The chain carries TRBV7-9 and TRBJ2-5, with 10 bases aligning to TRBD2. The CDR3 is 15 residues long. After removal of 2 bases from V and 5 bases from J, the junction contained 5 bases not matched to a gene. Germline assignment: CDR1 SEHNR and CDR2 FQNEAQ (reference sequence). The CDR3 sequence is CASSLTASGGETQYF. DNA for the CDR3: TGTGCCAGCAGCTTAACGGCTAGCGGGGGCGAGACCCAGTACTTC. Filled out from reference TRBV7-9 and TRBJ2-5, the complete variable domain reads DTGVSQNPRHKITKRGQNVTFRCDPISEHNRLYWYRQTLGQGPEFLTYFQNEAQLEKSRLLSDRFSAERPKGSFSTLEIQRTEQGDSAMYLCASSLTASGGETQYFGPGTRLLVL.

This clone was counted only a few times. The J gene is TRBJ2-2, the V gene TRBV5-4, with D tentatively TRBD1 (6 bases). CDR3 size: 14 residues. The V gene lost 3 bases and the J gene lost 7 bases, with 13 bases spanning the gap. Germline CDR1 reads SGHNT; CDR2 reads YYREEE (reference sequence). The CDR3 loop reads CASSYQGSGGELFF. The CDR3 nucleotides read TGTGCCAGCAGCTATCAGGGGTCGGGCGGGGAGCTGTTTTTT.

V is TRBV29-1 and J is TRBJ1-1; 7 bases are a match to TRBD1. Germline values: CDR1 SQVTM, CDR2 ANQGSEA. J gave up 0 bases and V 6 bases, and 10 bases lay outside the gene matches. The CDR3 contains 15 residues. The DNA of the CDR3 is TGCAGCGTAGGACAGGCCCTAGTCATGAACACTGAAGCTTTCTTT. Residues: CSVGQALVMNTEAFF.

V is TRBV14 and J is TRBJ2-1; 7 nucleotides agree with TRBD2. The germline gives CDR1 SGHDN, CDR2 FVKESK. V dropped 4 bases and J dropped 4; count of bases not matched to a gene: 16. CDR3 size: 18 residues. Here the CDR3 reads CASSLQGFVAGNYNEQFF. The CDR3, as DNA: TGTGCCAGCAGCCTCCAGGGTTTTGTAGCGGGTAATTACAATGAGCAGTTCTTC.

This clone occurred once. The rearrangement uses TRBV9 and TRBJ2-5; tentatively, D is TRBD1 (8 bases). The V gene's germline CDR1 is SGDLS and CDR2 YYNGEE. CDR3 size: 15 residues. Trimming removed 0 bases from V and 4 bases from J, with 13 bases in between. CDR3 region: CASSVVQGEGETQYF. In DNA, the CDR3 is TGTGCCAGCAGCGTAGTACAGGGGGAGGGAGAGACCCAGTACTTC.

The rearrangement uses TRBV29-1 and TRBJ2-7; tentatively, D is TRBD1 (6 bases). Germline V gene data show CDR1 as SQVTM and CDR2 as ANQGSEA. V shed 5 bases and J shed 6 bases, with 17 bases lying between them. CDR3 length: 13 residues. CDR3 sequence (DNA): TGCAGCGTTCTCCGGGAACAGGGAATCGAGCAGTACTTC. Translating it yields CSVLREQGIEQYF.